This TCR beta chain was recovered during a study of pediatric ulcerative colitis. The assay was run at survey level. Assay used: immunoSEQ multiplex PCR; TCRdb lists only in-frame clones, some missing. The top ten hold less than 4.5% of the sample, which has roughly 49,000 clones, about four fifths seen once. This CDR3 has 17 residues. Germline CDR1 SGHNT, CDR2 YYREEE (reference sequence). Trimming shortened V by 0 bases and J by 8 bases, and 21 bases separated the two germline ends. Rectal tissue came from one to two pinch biopsies taken at colonoscopy. Ulcerative colitis patients received no immunosuppressive medication before the diagnostic colonoscopy.

The chain links TRBV5-4 to TRBJ2-1; possibly TRBD1 or TRBD2 for D (5 bases each). This clonotype originated in a girl aged 5 to 17 with moderate ulcerative colitis. The sequenced material came from gut tissue. The CDR3 region has the DNA TGTGCCAGCAGCTTGGGCGGCCGGGCATACCTGGGGGATGAGCAGTTCTTC. Translated: CASSLGGRAYLGDEQFF.